These 10 T cell receptor beta chains share one sample of origin, sequenced in a study of blood T cell repertoires in COVID-19. Assay used: immunoSEQ multiplex PCR; TCRdb lists only in-frame clones, some missing. Of some 290,000 clones listed, approximately 87% are singletons. Sequences were obtained from peripheral blood. The source of these receptors is a man in his fifties or sixties who had recovered from COVID-19.

The chain has TRBV5-1 and TRBJ2-7; 10 nucleotides match TRBD1. The CDR3 spans 14 residues. The germline gives CDR1 SGHRS, CDR2 YFSETQ. The J segment lost 4 bases and the V segment lost 4 bases, leaving 5 bases of the junction unmatched. The CDR3 reads CASSREGQGYEQYF. CDR3 DNA: TGCGCCAGCAGCCGAGAGGGACAGGGGTACGAGCAGTACTTC.

The rearrangement links TRBV5-1 to TRBJ1-1; TRBD1 matches at 10 bases. In germline, CDR1 is SGHRS, CDR2 YFSETQ. V was pared by 1 base and J by 4 bases, with 7 bases of the junction left unmatched. This CDR3 has 16 amino acids. CDR3 protein: CASSLTSTGGSTEAFF. In nucleotides, the CDR3 is TGCGCCAGCAGCTTGACCTCGACAGGGGGCAGCACTGAAGCTTTCTTT.

This clone was observed many times. The chain recombines TRBV28 with TRBJ2-5; 12 bases align to TRBD2. The CDR3 totals 15 residues. The V gene's germline CDR1 is MDHEN and CDR2 SYDVKM. V trimming: 3 bases; J trimming: 4 bases; junction bases outside the gene matches: 3. The CDR3 here is CASSFLAGGLETQYF. The DNA of the CDR3 is TGTGCCAGCAGTTTCCTAGCGGGGGGGCTAGAGACCCAGTACTTC.

The gene calls are TRBV7-2 and TRBJ1-6; 9 bases are a match to TRBD1. The CDR3 spans 15 residues. Per germline, CDR1 SGHTA and CDR2 FQGNSA. V was pared by 5 bases and J by 11 bases, with 10 bases of the junction left unmatched. CDR3 bases: TGTGCCAGCAGCACCGGGACAGGGTTTTCTACACCCCTCCACTTT. This codes for CASSTGTGFSTPLHF.

The rearrangement joins TRBV7-3 to TRBJ2-3; D call uncertain. The CDR3 runs 14 residues. Germline V lookup: CDR1 SGHTA, CDR2 FQGTGA. V was clipped by 5 bases and J by 3 bases, with 12 bases between them. This CDR3 is CASSPLTRTDTQYF. The DNA for the CDR3 is TGTGCCAGCAGCCCGTTGACAAGGACAGATACGCAGTATTTT. Supplemented by reference TRBV7-3 and TRBJ2-3, the full variable domain reads GAGVSQTPSNKVTEKGKYVELRCDPISGHTALYWYRQSLGQGPEFLIYFQGTGAADDSGLPNDRFFAVRPEGSVSTLKIQRTERGDSAVYLCASSPLTRTDTQYFGPGTRLTVL.

As for this clone: Other DNA variants within this sample encode the same CDR3. CDR3 nucleotide sequence: TGTGCCAGCAGCCCACGTGGCGAGACCCAGTACTTC. It translates to CASSPRGETQYF. The chain couples TRBV3-1 (or the pseudogene TRBV3-2) to TRBJ2-5; D call uncertain. The CDR3 runs to 12 residues. V dropped 4 bases and J dropped 5 bases, with 8 bases sitting between them. Germline CDR1 LGHDT, CDR2 YNNKEL (reference sequence).

This chain joins TRBV5-1 and TRBJ2-2; a weak D match, TRBD1 (5 bases). The germline V and J ends were trimmed by 0 bases and 0 bases, with 9 bases remaining between them. CDR1 is SGHRS, CDR2 YFSETQ, per germline. The CDR3 runs 16 residues. CDR3 amino acids: CASSLADSSNTGELFF. CDR3 DNA sequence: TGCGCCAGCAGCTTGGCCGACAGTTCGAACACCGGGGAGCTGTTTTTT.

This sequence joins TRBV18 and TRBJ1-6; TRBD1 matches 7 bases. Trimming removed 2 bases from V and 2 bases from J; junction bases left unmatched: 3. The CDR3 covers 16 residues. From germline, CDR1 is KGHSH and CDR2 LQKENI. The CDR3 coding sequence is TGTGCCAGCTCACCAATCGGGACAGCCTATAATTCACCCCTCCACTTT. Its translation: CASSPIGTAYNSPLHF.

This chain uses TRBV6-5 with TRBJ2-1, with 9 positions matching TRBD2. This CDR3 is 13 amino acids long. V lost 6 bases to trimming and J lost 7 bases; unmatched junction nucleotides: 4. Germline assignment: CDR1 MNHEY and CDR2 SVGAGI. In DNA form, the CDR3 reads TGTGCCAGCAGGCAGAGCGGGGGGAATGAGCAGTTCTTC. Protein: CASRQSGGNEQFF.

The chain is built from TRBV10-3 and TRBJ1-6; D is perhaps TRBD1 (5 bases). The CDR3 totals 15 residues. Trimming took off 0 bases at V and 6 bases at J, with 9 bases between the two ends. Germline CDR1 reads ENHRY; CDR2 reads SYGVKD. For the CDR3, the DNA is TGTGCCATCAGTGAGTCGGGAGGGACTAATTCACCCCTCCACTTT. It codes for CAISESGGTNSPLHF.